A single sample gave rise to the 20 T cell receptor beta chains below, sequenced in a study of T-cell reconstitution after alpha-beta-depleted transplantation in children. Unique molecular identifiers were incorporated into the prepared TCRbeta library. TCRdb independently ran MiXCR on the PCR reads; one entry per CDR3 protein. The profile shows approximately 800,000 distinct CDR3 sequences, around 17% of them singletons. Sequences were derived from PBMCs, mostly from graft donor cells, sampled 360 days after TCRalphabeta/CD19-depleted stem cell transplant. These receptors were taken from a male patient younger than 18 who had a stem cell transplant for acute lymphoblastic leukemia, so the T cells may come from the graft donor.

The chain uses TRBV18 and TRBJ1-2; no firm D call. This CDR3 is 14 amino acids long. Trimming took off 2 bases at V and 0 bases at J, with 7 bases between the two ends. CDR1 is KGHSH and CDR2 is LQKENI in the germline V gene. This CDR3 reads CASSPDPTNYGYTF. The CDR3 DNA reads TGTGCCAGCTCACCAGACCCTACTAACTATGGCTACACCTTC.

This clonotype was observed a few times. This sequence joins TRBV4-2 and TRBJ2-3; TRBD2 aligns across 8 bases. The J segment lost 2 bases and the V segment lost 0 bases, leaving 10 bases of the junction unmatched. The CDR3 sequence is 18 residues long. Germline CDR1 LGHNA, CDR2 YNFKEQ. The CDR3 DNA reads TGTGCCAGCAGCCAAGATGTGTGGGCACTAGCGGCCACAGATACGCAGTATTTT. Encoded protein: CASSQDVWALAATDTQYF.

The CDR3 DNA reads as TGTGCCTGGAGTTCCGGGACAGGGGATGGGGAGCAGTACTTC. It translates to CAWSSGTGDGEQYF. V usage is TRBV30 and J usage is TRBJ2-7; 10 nucleotides match TRBD1. Germline CDR1 is GTSNPN and CDR2 is SVGIG (reference sequence). Trimming at V came to 2 bases and at J to 7 bases, leaving 8 bases not matched to a gene. The CDR3 is made up of 14 amino acids.

The chain recombines TRBV7-3 with TRBJ2-1; D not resolved. Germline CDR1 SGHTA, CDR2 FQGTGA. The CDR3 has 13 residues. Trimming shortened V by 5 bases and J by 8 bases, and 13 bases separated the two germline ends. The DNA for the CDR3 is TGTGCCAGCAGCACGACCCCTGACGATGAGCAGTTCTTC. Encoded protein: CASSTTPDDEQFF.

This clonotype was seen only a few times. The chain links TRBV24-1 to TRBJ2-7; D is uncertain. V was trimmed by 3 bases and J by 2 bases, leaving 7 bases between them. Germline V gene sequence: CDR1 KGHDR, CDR2 SFDVKD. The CDR3 extends over 13 amino acids. This CDR3 reads CATSDNGPYEQYF. Written as DNA, the CDR3 is TGTGCCACCAGTGATAACGGTCCCTACGAGCAGTACTTC.

This clonotype was recorded many times. This chain connects TRBV4-1 to TRBJ1-3; TRBD1 matches 7 bases. The CDR3 contains 15 residues. The germline gives CDR1 MGHRA, CDR2 YSYEKL. J was trimmed by 0 bases and V by 8 bases; bases with no gene match: 7. The CDR3 loop reads CASSDRTSSGNTIYF. CDR3 bases: TGCGCCAGCTCGGACAGGACTAGCTCTGGAAACACCATATATTTT.

This clonotype was counted at least ten times. This chain joins TRBV27 and TRBJ2-3, with 9 nucleotides matching TRBD2. V trimming: 5 bases; J trimming: 8 bases; junction bases outside the gene matches: 11. This CDR3 comprises 15 residues. Germline V gene lookup returns CDR1 MNHEY and CDR2 SMNVEV (reference sequence). CDR3 residues: CASSPATSGATTQYF. In DNA, the CDR3 is TGTGCCAGCAGTCCCGCGACTAGCGGTGCGACTACGCAGTATTTT.

This clonotype was counted only a few times. The rearrangement links TRBV12-5 to TRBJ2-1; 7 nucleotides align to TRBD1. The V gene's germline CDR1 is LGHNT and CDR2 FRNRAP. CDR3 length equals 15 residues. Unmatched junction bases numbered 9, after V lost 7 bases and J lost 3 bases. The CDR3 sequence is CASADRDRGYNEQFF. As DNA, the CDR3 is TGTGCTAGTGCTGACCGGGACAGAGGCTACAATGAGCAGTTCTTC. The full variable domain, its missing parts supplied by reference TRBV12-5 and TRBJ2-1, is DARVTQTPRHKVTEMGQEVTMRCQPILGHNTVFWYRQTMMQGLELLAYFRNRAPLDDSGMPKDRFSAEMPDATLATLKIQPSEPRDSAVYFCASADRDRGYNEQFFGPGTRLTVL.

This chain links TRBV11-1 with TRBJ2-1; possible D gene TRBD2, 6 bases. The CDR3 runs 18 residues. Germline lookup yields CDR1 SGHAT and CDR2 FQDESV (reference sequence). The V end lost 5 bases, the J end lost 4 bases, and 24 bases lay between the germline ends. The CDR3 coding sequence is TGTGCCAGCAGCGAACCGAAAACGTCGGCTAGCGAGTACAATGAGCAGTTCTTC. This sequence encodes CASSEPKTSASEYNEQFF.

DNA of the CDR3: TGTGCCAGCAGTTACTCGACGGGACAGGGGACCTATGAGCAGTTCTTC. The encoded protein is CASSYSTGQGTYEQFF. The chain recombines TRBV6-2 or TRBV6-3 with TRBJ2-1; 10 bases fit TRBD1. J lost 8 bases, V lost 0 bases, and 7 bases had no gene match. CDR1 MNHEY and CDR2 SVGEGT come from the germline V gene. The CDR3 is made up of 16 amino acids.

A note on this clonotype: A much larger clone differs by one base, so this may be a read error. The V and J genes are TRBV27 and TRBJ2-7; 9 nucleotides match TRBD2. CDR1 is MNHEY, CDR2 SMNVEV, per germline (reference sequence). CDR3 size: 14 residues. CDR3 coding DNA: TGTGCCAGCAGCCTGAGACTAGCGGCCTACGAGCAGTGCTTC. Residues: CASSLRLAAYEQCF.

There are many counts of this clonotype. DNA for the CDR3: TGCAGCGCCCTTAAGGTAGCGGGAGGTGAGCAGTACTTC. Translation gives CSALKVAGGEQYF. V and J are TRBV29-1 and TRBJ2-7, with 10 bases that match TRBD2. CDR3 length equals 13 residues. Germline CDR1 and CDR2: SQVTM and ANQGSEA. V gave up 7 bases and J gave up 7 bases; unmatched junction bases: 10.

This clonotype was detected only a few times. The rearrangement links TRBV12-3 or TRBV12-4 to TRBJ2-3, with D uncertain. The ends were cut back, 5 bases at V and 1 base at J, with 19 bases in the middle. This CDR3 contains 17 residues. In DNA, the CDR3 is TGTGCCAGCAGTACTCTCCTGAGCTGGGCTCGCACAGATACGCAGTATTTT. Its protein is CASSTLLSWARTDTQYF.

The rearrangement uses TRBV9 and TRBJ2-6, with D perhaps matching TRBD1 or TRBD2 (6 bases each). Trimming took 0 bases from V and 0 from J, leaving 16 bases between them. The CDR3 contains 19 residues. Per the germline V gene, CDR1 is SGDLS and CDR2 is YYNGEE. The CDR3 loop reads CASSVGLGGPFSGANVLTF. CDR3 nucleotides: TGTGCCAGCAGCGTAGGGTTAGGGGGGCCTTTCTCTGGGGCCAACGTCCTGACTTTC.

The chain combines TRBV21-1 with TRBJ1-1. TRBV21-1 counts as a pseudogene. This CDR3 is 14 amino acids long. CDR3 bases: TGTGCCAGCAACCTTGACGCGGTGAGGACTGAAGCTTTCTTT. This encodes CASNLDAVRTEAFF.

This clonotype was found a few times. The V call is TRBV20-1, the J call TRBJ2-3; D is unresolved. V was clipped by 4 bases and J by 3 bases, with 11 bases between them. This CDR3 comprises 13 residues. Germline assignment: CDR1 DFQATT and CDR2 SNEGSKA (reference sequence). The DNA of the CDR3 is TGCAGTGCTACCCGGTACCAGACAGATACGCAGTATTTT. Translation: CSATRYQTDTQYF.

The genes are TRBV15 and TRBJ1-3, with D uncertain. This CDR3 is 15 amino acids long. The germline V gene encodes CDR1 LNHNV and CDR2 YYDKDF (reference sequence). V lost 0 bases and J lost 0, with 6 bases in between. The CDR3 DNA reads as TGTGCCACCAGCAGAGATAACCACTCTGGAAACACCATATATTTT. Protein sequence: CATSRDNHSGNTIYF.

This clonotype was detected a few times. J is TRBJ2-2 and V is TRBV5-1; TRBD2 aligns across 13 bases. CDR3 size: 15 residues. Germline values: CDR1 SGHRS, CDR2 YFSETQ. Trimming took 4 bases from V and 3 from J; bases not matched to a gene: 0. The CDR3 region has the DNA TGCGCCAGCAGCGGGACTAGCGGGGACACCGGGGAGCTGTTTTTT. This codes for CASSGTSGDTGELFF.

This rearrangement joins TRBV15 to TRBJ2-1; D uncertain. This CDR3 is built from 12 residues. Deletions cut 5 bases from V and 1 base from J, with 3 bases between. CDR1 is LNHNV and CDR2 is YYDKDF in the germline V gene (reference sequence). The CDR3 spells CATSESYNEQFF. CDR3 in DNA: TGTGCCACCAGCGAGTCCTACAATGAGCAGTTCTTC. The variable domain in full, with the rest retrieved from reference TRBV15 and TRBJ2-1, is DAMVIQNPRYQVTQFGKPVTLSCSQTLNHNVMYWYQQKSSQAPKLLFHYYDKDFNNEADTPDNFQSRRPNTSFCFLDIRSPGLGDTAMYLCATSESYNEQFFGPGTRLTVL.

There are a few counts of this clonotype. The V call is TRBV2, the J call TRBJ2-1; TRBD1 might be the D (6 bases). Germline CDR1 is SNHLY and CDR2 is FYNNEI. The length of the CDR3 is 13 residues. V was pared by 4 bases and J by 9 bases, with 13 bases between. CDR3 sequence: CASSGEEDSEQFF. The CDR3 nucleotides read TGTGCCAGCAGTGGGGAAGAGGACAGTGAGCAGTTCTTC.